This T cell receptor beta chain was found in a study of blood T cell repertoires in COVID-19. The study recruited people aged roughly 18 to 100 years across roughly 25 US areas. Assay: immunoSEQ multiplex PCR; the TCRdb copy retains only in-frame clones and omits some. The sample yields roughly 300,000 clones, more than 75% seen once. Sequencing was carried out using PBMCs or T cells enriched from blood (not recorded which). The clonotype comes from a woman aged 30 to 39 who had recovered from COVID-19.

The CDR3, as DNA: TGCGCCAGCAGCCCGAGGGTGGGGGCGGAGTATGGCTACACCTTC. This codes for CASSPRVGAEYGYTF. The chain carries TRBV4-1 and TRBJ1-2, with D possibly matching TRBD1 (6 bases). This CDR3 comprises 15 residues. The germline CDR1 and CDR2 sequences are MGHRA and YSYEKL. Trimming cost V 4 bases and J 5 bases, with 17 bases left between them.